A single sample gave rise to the 18 T cell receptor beta chains below, sequenced in a study of blood T cell repertoires in COVID-19. Assay used: immunoSEQ multiplex PCR; TCRdb lists only in-frame clones, some missing. The data hold over 200,000 clones, with about 85% observed a single time. The material sequenced was PBMCs or T cells enriched from blood (not recorded which). The receptor set was obtained from a man aged 40-55 years who had recovered from COVID-19.

This chain connects TRBV24-1 to TRBJ1-5; 8 nucleotides agree with TRBD1. There are 16 residues in the CDR3. Germline trimming cut 4 bases from V and 5 bases from J; bases unmatched to any gene: 9. Germline V gives CDR1 KGHDR, CDR2 SFDVKD. In nucleotides, the CDR3 is TGTGCCACCAGTGACCCGGACAGGGCGTGGGATCAGCCCCAGCATTTT. The encoded protein is CATSDPDRAWDQPQHF.

The chain carries TRBV10-3 and TRBJ2-5, with 10 positions matching TRBD1. Germline assignment: CDR1 ENHRY and CDR2 SYGVKD. The CDR3 is 15 amino acids. With 2 bases clipped from V and 4 bases from J, the junction kept 4 bases outside the gene matches. CDR3: CAISEGTGVIETQYF. The CDR3 DNA reads as TGTGCCATCAGTGAGGGGACAGGGGTAATAGAGACCCAGTACTTC.

The DNA for the CDR3 is TGTGCCAGCAGTGACTGGGAGAGTGGCACCGGGGAGCTGTTTTTT. It translates to CASSDWESGTGELFF. The chain couples TRBV6-4 to TRBJ2-2; TRBD2 might be the D (5 bases). Deletions cut 1 base from V and 4 bases from J, with 10 bases between. In germline, CDR1 is MRHNA, CDR2 SNTAGT. The CDR3 contains 15 residues.

This chain links TRBV19 with TRBJ2-5; D might be TRBD1 (6 bases). This CDR3 region has 14 residues. Germline-derived CDR1 and CDR2 are LNHDA and SQIVND (reference sequence). Trimming pared 6 bases from V and 5 bases from J, leaving 16 bases between. The CDR3 sequence: CASSSPRQGETQYF. CDR3 DNA sequence: TGTGCCAGTAGCAGCCCTAGGCAGGGGGAGACCCAGTACTTC.

The chain carries TRBV27 and TRBJ2-7; no firm D call. The CDR3 consists of 15 residues. CDR1 and CDR2 (germline): MNHEY, SMNVEV (reference sequence). V lost 0 bases and J lost 4, with 13 bases in between. CDR3 DNA: TGTGCCAGCAGTTTATCCCCTAGAGGAAATTACGAGCAGTACTTC. It specifies CASSLSPRGNYEQYF.

V usage is TRBV10-3 and J usage is TRBJ2-7, with 9 positions matching TRBD2. Germline V gene lookup returns CDR1 ENHRY and CDR2 SYGVKD. The CDR3 is made up of 17 amino acids. CDR3 in amino acids: CAIGAAGLISGGYEQYF. The CDR3 region has the DNA TGTGCGATCGGGGCGGCAGGTTTAATTAGCGGGGGCTACGAGCAGTACTTC.

V is TRBV2 and J is TRBJ1-2; maybe TRBD1 (6 bases). Germline values: CDR1 SNHLY, CDR2 FYNNEI. The length of the CDR3 is 13 residues. With 10 bases removed from V and 4 bases from J, the gap between germline ends came to 16 bases. CDR3 sequence: CANHRASGYGYTF. In DNA, the CDR3 is TGTGCCAACCACAGGGCGAGCGGCTATGGCTACACCTTC.

The chain carries TRBV19 and TRBJ2-2; 10 bases line up with TRBD2. Germline loops: CDR1 LNHDA, CDR2 SQIVND (reference sequence). V trimming: 4 bases; J trimming: 2 bases; junction bases outside the gene matches: 10. The CDR3 runs 18 residues. CDR3 sequence (DNA): TGTGCCAGTAGTACGGGACTAGCGATCGCTTTTAACACCGGGGAGCTGTTTTTT. Residues: CASSTGLAIAFNTGELFF.

J is TRBJ1-4 and V is TRBV29-1; D unresolved. V lost 7 bases and J lost 8, with 17 bases in between. The germline V gene encodes CDR1 SQVTM and CDR2 ANQGSEA. CDR3 size: 13 residues. The CDR3 region is CSAEEGFREKLFF. CDR3 bases: TGCAGCGCCGAGGAGGGTTTCAGAGAAAAACTGTTTTTT.

This chain joins TRBV19 and TRBJ1-2, with D unclear. The ends were cut back, 4 bases at V and 4 bases at J, with 13 bases in the middle. Per germline, CDR1 LNHDA and CDR2 SQIVND (reference sequence). The CDR3 sequence is 14 residues long. The CDR3 is CASSTPGGPYGYTF. CDR3 bases: TGTGCCAGTAGTACCCCGGGAGGTCCCTATGGCTACACCTTC.

V gene TRBV5-1 combines with J gene TRBJ2-1, with 7 positions matching TRBD2. The CDR3 sequence is 15 residues long. V trimming: 3 bases; J trimming: 9 bases; junction bases outside the gene matches: 12. Germline CDR1 SGHRS, CDR2 YFSETQ. The CDR3 is CASSWGQAGEGEQFF. The CDR3 DNA reads TGCGCCAGCAGCTGGGGTCAGGCGGGAGAAGGTGAGCAGTTCTTC.

The chain has TRBV5-1 and TRBJ1-4, with TRBD1 identical over 8 bases. V lost 4 bases and J lost 4; bases outside the gene matches: 9. The CDR3 runs to 16 residues. Germline CDR1 and CDR2: SGHRS and YFSETQ. CDR3 amino acids: CASSPDLTGVNEKLFF. DNA of the CDR3: TGCGCCAGCAGCCCGGACTTGACAGGGGTTAATGAAAAACTGTTTTTT.

The rearrangement joins TRBV5-6 to TRBJ2-7; perhaps TRBD1 as D (5 bases). The length of the CDR3 is 15 residues. The germline CDR1 and CDR2 sequences are SGHDT and YYEEEE. The V end was cut by 0 bases, the J end by 6 bases, with 16 bases between. The CDR3: CASSLGGRAYVEQYF. CDR3 nucleotides: TGTGCCAGCAGCTTGGGGGGCAGGGCGTATGTCGAGCAGTACTTC.

The V and J genes are TRBV2 and TRBJ1-1; no firm D call. V lost 2 bases and J 1 base, leaving 8 bases between the germline ends. The CDR3 is 14 residues long. CDR1 is SNHLY, CDR2 FYNNEI, per germline. The CDR3 is CASSERTTNTEAFF. The CDR3 DNA follows: TGTGCCAGCAGTGAAAGGACTACGAACACTGAAGCTTTCTTT.

This chain links TRBV6-2 or TRBV6-3 with TRBJ2-1; 8 bases are a match to TRBD2. Germline CDR1 is MNHEY and CDR2 is SVGEGT. Trimming at V came to 0 bases and at J to 14 bases, leaving 21 bases not matched to a gene. The CDR3 runs 18 residues. CDR3 sequence (DNA): TGTGCCAGCAGTTACTCGAAGGGACTAGTTGGTGGTAGTAATCGGGAGTTCTTC. Amino acids: CASSYSKGLVGGSNREFF.

The V gene is TRBV10-3, the J gene TRBJ1-1; TRBD1 might be the D (6 bases). The germline gives CDR1 ENHRY, CDR2 SYGVKD. Trimming pared 8 bases from V and 6 bases from J, leaving 10 bases between. The CDR3 spans 11 residues. DNA of the CDR3: TGTGCCATCGGGGGGGGCTCTGAAGCTTTCTTT. It encodes CAIGGGSEAFF.

This chain joins TRBV5-5 and TRBJ2-2; TRBD2 aligns across 7 bases. The junction had 13 bases not matched to a gene; V was cut back by 1 base and J by 1 base. Germline V lookup: CDR1 SGHKS, CDR2 YYEKEE (reference sequence). This CDR3 has 19 amino acids. In nucleotides, the CDR3 is TGTGCCAGCAGCTTGTGGGGAGCTAAGAGCGGGAAGAACACCGGGGAGCTGTTTTTT. This translates into CASSLWGAKSGKNTGELFF.

This clone was counted between two and nine times. The gene calls are TRBV19 and TRBJ1-5; D gene uncertain. V lost 0 bases to trimming and J lost 4 bases, with 7 bases between them. CDR3 length: 14 amino acids. CDR1 is LNHDA, CDR2 SQIVND, per germline (reference sequence). In nucleotides, the CDR3 is TGTGCCAGTAGTATAGACAGGTTTAATCAGCCCCAGCATTTT. The encoded protein is CASSIDRFNQPQHF. Full variable domain (missing parts from reference TRBV19 and TRBJ1-5): DGGITQSPKYLFRKEGQNVTLSCEQNLNHDAMYWYRQDPGQGLRLIYYSQIVNDFQKGDIAEGYSVSREKKESFPLTVTSAQKNPTAFYLCASSIDRFNQPQHFGDGTRLSIL.